The source of this T cell receptor (beta chain) is a study of blood T cell repertoires in COVID-19. Overall study: Material from acute and convalescent COVID-19 was sourced from the United States, Italy and Spain.

Seattle's cohort entered during active infection and was followed longitudinally. Source study methods: Estimates of nucleated cell counts were drawn from the amplification of reference gene primers. TCRdb's copy holds only in-frame clones and misses some; the assay was immunoSEQ multiplex PCR. V, J and clone size were drawn from that table, and D and trimming were deduced from the DNA. The sample yields more than 150,000 clones, roughly four fifths seen once. The CDR3 has 16 amino acids. Germline CDR1 and CDR2: SGHVS and FNYEAQ. The V gene end was trimmed by 5 bases and the J gene end by 2 bases; junction bases not matched to a gene: 10.

The sequenced material came from peripheral blood. The V call is TRBV7-6, the J call TRBJ2-3; the match to TRBD2 covers 7 bases. The sequence came from a woman older than 75 with COVID-19, enrolled during active disease. The CDR3 DNA is TGTGCCAGCAGCACTCTCGCTAGCGGATACACAGATACGCAGTATTTT. It is translated as CASSTLASGYTDTQYF.